This record looks at one T cell receptor (beta chain) sequence and its context. Its specificity is not known. Germline values: CDR1 SEHNR, CDR2 FQNEAQ (reference sequence). The CDR3 spans 16 residues. V lost 5 bases to trimming and J lost 0 bases, with 14 bases between them. The sample originates from a study of blood T cells in healthy people across ages. General study points: The study found more naive CD4+ cells and higher diversity in long-lived than aged donors. Age brought a roughly linear fall in TCR beta diversity measured per million T cells.

Through a sample-barcoded 5' primer and a J-beta primer mix, a second PCR was run for roughly 6 to 12 cycles. Every single cDNA molecule received a tag from a template-switch adaptor with 12 random nucleotides. TCRdb used MiXCR to reprocess the 5' RACE reads, holding one entry per CDR3 protein. The sample comprises some 1.5 million distinct CDR3 sequences, roughly 30% of which are singletons, and 7.7% rests with the top ten. Samples each yielded at least 5 micrograms of total RNA. This chain connects TRBV7-9 to TRBJ2-4; maybe TRBD1 (5 bases). Sequencing was done on a sample of blood. The source of this sequence is a woman aged 25 to 39 in good health. CDR3 protein: CASSPNQGLAKNIQYF. In DNA, the CDR3 is TGTGCCAGCAGCCCCAACCAGGGATTAGCCAAAAACATTCAGTACTTC.